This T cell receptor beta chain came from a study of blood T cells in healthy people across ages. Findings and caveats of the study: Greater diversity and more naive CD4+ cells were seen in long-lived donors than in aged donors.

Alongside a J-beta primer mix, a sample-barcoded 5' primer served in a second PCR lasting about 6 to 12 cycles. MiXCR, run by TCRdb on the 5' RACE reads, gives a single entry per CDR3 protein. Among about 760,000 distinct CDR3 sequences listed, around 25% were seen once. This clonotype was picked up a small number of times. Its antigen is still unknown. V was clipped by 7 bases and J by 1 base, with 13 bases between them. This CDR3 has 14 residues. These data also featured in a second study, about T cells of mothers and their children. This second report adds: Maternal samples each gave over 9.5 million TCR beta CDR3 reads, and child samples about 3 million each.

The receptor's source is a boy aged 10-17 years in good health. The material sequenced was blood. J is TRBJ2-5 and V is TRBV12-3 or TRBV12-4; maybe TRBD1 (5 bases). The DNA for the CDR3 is TGTGCCAGCAAAATAGACAGCCTCCAAGAGACCCAGTACTTC. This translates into CASKIDSLQETQYF.